The 19 T cell receptor beta chains below come from one sample, sequenced in a study of T cell responses to AZD1222 COVID-19 vaccine. This table comes from immunoSEQ multiplex PCR, and its TCRdb copy is limited to in-frame clones, with some not included. The sample records roughly 80,000 clones, roughly 80% being singletons. The material was peripheral blood, obtained on day 0 of AZD1222 vaccination. The receptors derive from an adult in good health.

J is TRBJ2-7 and V is TRBV6-6; 7 bases agree with TRBD2. This CDR3 is 14 amino acids long. Germline V lookup: CDR1 MNHNY, CDR2 SVGAGI (reference sequence). With V trimmed by 7 bases and J by 1 base, 7 bases remained unmatched. CDR3 amino acids: CASKVTSASYEQYF. DNA of the CDR3: TGTGCCAGCAAGGTCACTAGCGCGTCCTACGAGCAGTACTTC.

This clone has just one count. The chain recombines TRBV5-1 with TRBJ2-6, with no clear D. Trimming removed 2 bases from V and 3 bases from J, with 3 bases in between. This CDR3 region has 13 residues. From germline, CDR1 is SGHRS and CDR2 YFSETQ. The CDR3 nucleotides read TGCGCCAGCAGCTTCGGTGGGGCCAACGTCCTGACTTTC. It yields the protein CASSFGGANVLTF.

This clone is medium-sized within its sample. V gene TRBV24-1 combines with J gene TRBJ2-1; 9 nucleotides line up with TRBD1. CDR3 length equals 14 residues. Germline V lookup: CDR1 KGHDR, CDR2 SFDVKD. J lost 6 bases, V lost 5 bases, and 4 bases had no gene match. CDR3 sequence: CATSGTGEINEQFF. The CDR3, as DNA: TGTGCCACCAGTGGGACAGGGGAGATCAATGAGCAGTTCTTC.

Only a few counts were recorded for this clone. The genes are TRBV6-2 or TRBV6-3 and TRBJ2-3; D is ambiguous. The CDR3 contains 13 residues. The ends were cut back, 5 bases at V and 2 bases at J, with 8 bases in the middle. Germline V gene lookup returns CDR1 MNHEY and CDR2 SVGEGT. CDR3 sequence reads: CASSNGDTDTQYF. DNA for the CDR3: TGTGCCAGCAGTAACGGCGACACAGATACGCAGTATTTT.

The chain combines TRBV7-9 with TRBJ1-6; a possible D gene is TRBD1 (5 bases). With 5 bases removed from V and 5 bases from J, the gap between germline ends came to 10 bases. This CDR3 has 14 residues. Germline V gene sequence: CDR1 SEHNR, CDR2 FQNEAQ (reference sequence). Written as DNA, the CDR3 is TGTGCCAGCAGCCCAGGGACCGATAATTCACCCCTCCACTTT. Translation: CASSPGTDNSPLHF.

This chain uses TRBV7-9 with TRBJ1-2; TRBD1 aligns across 8 bases. The trim removed 5 bases at V and 7 bases at J, leaving 12 bases unmatched. Germline V CDR1 and CDR2: SEHNR, FQNEAQ (reference sequence). There are 15 residues in the CDR3. The CDR3 protein is CASSPVGQGLSGYTF. CDR3 DNA sequence: TGTGCCAGCAGCCCTGTAGGACAGGGATTATCTGGCTACACCTTC.

This chain links TRBV5-4 with TRBJ2-7; TRBD1 might be the D (6 bases). This CDR3 is 15 amino acids long. Germline V CDR1 and CDR2: SGHNT, YYREEE (reference sequence). The V and J ends lost 2 bases and 2 bases respectively, with 14 bases between them. CDR3 in amino acids: CASSFGQRGTYEQYF. CDR3 sequence (DNA): TGTGCCAGCAGCTTCGGACAGCGAGGAACCTACGAGCAGTACTTC.

This chain connects TRBV19 to TRBJ2-1; 12 bases line up with TRBD2. V shed 4 bases and J 1 base; nucleotides not matched to a gene: 2. This CDR3 comprises 16 residues. Germline CDR1 is LNHDA and CDR2 is SQIVND (reference sequence). The CDR3 loop is CASSRTSGESYNEQFF. For the CDR3, the DNA is TGTGCCAGTAGTAGGACTAGCGGGGAGTCCTACAATGAGCAGTTCTTC.

The rearrangement joins TRBV19 to TRBJ1-4; 8 bases map to TRBD1. With 5 bases clipped from V and 8 bases from J, the junction kept 7 bases outside the gene matches. The V gene's germline CDR1 is LNHDA and CDR2 SQIVND (reference sequence). The CDR3 consists of 14 residues. CDR3 region: CASSLGQEKEKLFF. In nucleotides, the CDR3 is TGTGCCAGTAGTCTGGGACAGGAGAAGGAAAAACTGTTTTTT. Together with reference TRBV19 and TRBJ1-4, the CDR3 gives the full variable domain: DGGITQSPKYLFRKEGQNVTLSCEQNLNHDAMYWYRQDPGQGLRLIYYSQIVNDFQKGDIAEGYSVSREKKESFPLTVTSAQKNPTAFYLCASSLGQEKEKLFFGSGTQLSVL.

The gene calls are TRBV13 and TRBJ2-3; D assignment may be TRBD1 or TRBD2 (5 bases each). With 6 bases removed from V and 4 bases from J, the gap between germline ends came to 17 bases. This CDR3 region has 15 residues. CDR1 is PRHDT and CDR2 is FYEKMQ in the germline V gene (reference sequence). CDR3 bases: TGTGCCAGCAGGGGCATGGGGGTGAACGCAGATACGCAGTATTTT. Protein product: CASRGMGVNADTQYF.

The gene calls are TRBV30 and TRBJ1-3; 8 bases are shared with TRBD1. The CDR3 length is 13 residues. Germline trimming cut 5 bases from V and 3 bases from J; bases unmatched to any gene: 3. Germline CDR1 GTSNPN, CDR2 SVGIG (reference sequence). The CDR3 loop is CAWATGDGNTIYF. CDR3 DNA sequence: TGTGCCTGGGCGACAGGGGATGGAAACACCATATATTTT.

The chain carries TRBV6-5 and TRBJ1-5; unclear D gene. V was shortened by 5 bases and J by 3 bases, with 5 bases between the two germline ends. Germline lookup yields CDR1 MNHEY and CDR2 SVGAGI. The CDR3 consists of 12 residues. The CDR3 region is CASSNTNQPQHF. In nucleotides, the CDR3 is TGTGCCAGCAGTAATACCAATCAGCCCCAGCATTTT.

The V and J genes are TRBV6-2 or TRBV6-3 and TRBJ2-7; 8 bases match TRBD2. V lost 4 bases and J lost 0; bases outside the gene matches: 5. The CDR3 is 15 amino acids. Germline-derived CDR1 and CDR2 are MNHEY and SVGEGT. The CDR3 sequence: CASSSLAAPSYEQYF. CDR3 DNA: TGTGCCAGCAGTTCACTAGCGGCCCCCTCCTACGAGCAGTACTTC.

The chain employs TRBV5-6 and TRBJ2-6; D gene uncertain. CDR1 and CDR2 from the germline V gene are SGHDT and YYEEEE. The CDR3 runs to 15 residues. Trimming left V 2 bases short and J 5 bases short, with 11 bases between. The CDR3: CASSLWAVRANVLTF. CDR3 in DNA: TGTGCCAGCAGCTTATGGGCGGTTAGGGCCAACGTCCTGACTTTC.

The chain uses TRBV6-5 and TRBJ1-5, with TRBD1 matching 7 bases. V shed 5 bases, J shed 5 bases, and the junction held 9 bases outside the gene matches. This CDR3 has 15 residues. Germline CDR1 MNHEY, CDR2 SVGAGI. The chain's CDR3 is CASSTTGSGDQPQHF. The CDR3, as DNA: TGTGCCAGCAGTACGACAGGGTCGGGGGATCAGCCCCAGCATTTT.

This rearrangement joins TRBV6-5 to TRBJ2-7; D possibly corresponds to TRBD1 (6 bases). Germline values: CDR1 MNHEY, CDR2 SVGAGI. V was cut by 6 bases and J by 7 bases, with 13 bases left in between. CDR3 length: 12 amino acids. For the CDR3, the DNA is TGTGCCAGCAGCCATCCCGGACAGGAGCAGTACTTC. Amino acids: CASSHPGQEQYF.

This rearrangement joins TRBV7-2 to TRBJ1-5, with no clear D. The CDR3 is 13 amino acids. The ends were cut back, 1 base at V and 5 bases at J, with 6 bases in the middle. Germline-derived CDR1 and CDR2 are SGHTA and FQGNSA. In DNA, the CDR3 is TGTGCCAGCAGCTTAGGGAGGGATCAGCCCCAGCATTTT. Translated, it gives CASSLGRDQPQHF.

The genes are TRBV7-9 and TRBJ1-1, with D uncertain. Germline CDR1 SEHNR, CDR2 FQNEAQ (reference sequence). This CDR3 has 13 amino acids. Trimming took 1 base from V and 1 from J, leaving 4 bases between them. DNA for the CDR3: TGTGCCAGCAGCTTAGGGCAGAACACTGAAGCTTTCTTT. Its translation is CASSLGQNTEAFF.

The gene calls are TRBV7-8 and TRBJ1-1; D is unclear. The V end was cut by 3 bases, the J end by 2 bases, with 7 bases between. Germline CDR1 SGHVS, CDR2 FQNEAQ. The CDR3 has 13 residues. The CDR3 loop reads CASSLGTNTEAFF. DNA of the CDR3: TGTGCCAGCAGCTTGGGAACTAACACTGAAGCTTTCTTT.